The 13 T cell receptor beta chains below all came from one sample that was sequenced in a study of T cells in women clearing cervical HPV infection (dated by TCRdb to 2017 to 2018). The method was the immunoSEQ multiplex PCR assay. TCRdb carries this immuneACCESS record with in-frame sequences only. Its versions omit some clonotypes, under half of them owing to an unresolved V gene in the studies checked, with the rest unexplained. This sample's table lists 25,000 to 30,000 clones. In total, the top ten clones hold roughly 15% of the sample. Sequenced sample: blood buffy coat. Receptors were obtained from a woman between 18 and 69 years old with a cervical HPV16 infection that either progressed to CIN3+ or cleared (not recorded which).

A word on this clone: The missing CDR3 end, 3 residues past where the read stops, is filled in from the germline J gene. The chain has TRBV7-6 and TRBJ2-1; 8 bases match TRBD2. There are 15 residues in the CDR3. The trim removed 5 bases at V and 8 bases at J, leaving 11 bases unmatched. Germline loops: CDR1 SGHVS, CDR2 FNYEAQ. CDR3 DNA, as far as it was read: TGTGCCAGCAGCATTAGGGCTCAGCGGGGGCATGAG. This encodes CASSIRAQRGHE. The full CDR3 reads CASSIRAQRGHEQFF.

The covered CDR3 bases are TGCAGTGCTAGAGACCCCTTTACTAGCGGGGGGGTGTGGGAGACC. It yields the protein CSARDPFTSGGVWET. The CDR3 as a whole reads CSARDPFTSGGVWETQYF. V usage is TRBV20-1 and J usage is TRBJ2-5; 13 bases map to TRBD2. The CDR3 extends 3 residues past the end of the read, so its final part is completed from the germline J gene. This CDR3 has 18 residues. Germline lookup yields CDR1 DFQATT and CDR2 SNEGSKA (reference sequence). V was pared by 0 bases and J by 5 bases, with 12 bases of the junction left unmatched.

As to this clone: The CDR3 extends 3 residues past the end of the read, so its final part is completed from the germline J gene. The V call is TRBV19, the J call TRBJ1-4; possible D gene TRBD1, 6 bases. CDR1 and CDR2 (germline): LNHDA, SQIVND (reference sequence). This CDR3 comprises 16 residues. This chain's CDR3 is CASSTEEAAGANVLFF. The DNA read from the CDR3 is TGTGCCAGTAGCACGGAAGAAGCGGCGGGGGCCAACGTA.

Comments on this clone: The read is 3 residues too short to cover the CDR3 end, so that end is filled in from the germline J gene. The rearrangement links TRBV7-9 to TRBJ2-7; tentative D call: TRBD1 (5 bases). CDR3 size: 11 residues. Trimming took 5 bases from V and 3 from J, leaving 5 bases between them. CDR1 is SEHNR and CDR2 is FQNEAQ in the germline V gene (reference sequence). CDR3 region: CASSTGYEQYF. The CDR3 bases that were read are TGTGCCAGCAGCACAGGCTACGAG.

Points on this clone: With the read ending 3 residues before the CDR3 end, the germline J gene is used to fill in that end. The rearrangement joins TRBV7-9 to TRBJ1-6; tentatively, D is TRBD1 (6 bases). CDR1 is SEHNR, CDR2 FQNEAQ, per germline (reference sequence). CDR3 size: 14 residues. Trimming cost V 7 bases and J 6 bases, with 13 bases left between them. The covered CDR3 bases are TGTGCCAGCACCCCCTCGGACAGTAATTCACCC. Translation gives CASTPSDSNSP. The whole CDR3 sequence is CASTPSDSNSPLHF.

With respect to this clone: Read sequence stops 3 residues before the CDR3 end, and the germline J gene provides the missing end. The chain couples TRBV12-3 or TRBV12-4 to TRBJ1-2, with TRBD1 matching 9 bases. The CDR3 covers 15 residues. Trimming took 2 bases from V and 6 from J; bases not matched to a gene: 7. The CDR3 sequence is CASSLYIGQGNGYTF. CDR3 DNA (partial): TGTGCCAGCAGTTTATATATTGGACAGGGGAATGGC.

The sequenced part of the CDR3 DNA is TGCAGTGCTAGGGTGATGGCGGGAGTAGGAGAGACC. Encoded protein: CSARVMAGVGET. The complete CDR3 protein is CSARVMAGVGETQYF. The chain links TRBV20-1 to TRBJ2-5; TRBD2 agrees at 7 bases. Coverage ceases 3 residues before the CDR3 finishes, and the germline J gene fills in the end. V lost 3 bases, J lost 4 bases, and 11 bases stayed unmatched. CDR1 DFQATT and CDR2 SNEGSKA come from the germline V gene (reference sequence). The CDR3 is 15 residues long.

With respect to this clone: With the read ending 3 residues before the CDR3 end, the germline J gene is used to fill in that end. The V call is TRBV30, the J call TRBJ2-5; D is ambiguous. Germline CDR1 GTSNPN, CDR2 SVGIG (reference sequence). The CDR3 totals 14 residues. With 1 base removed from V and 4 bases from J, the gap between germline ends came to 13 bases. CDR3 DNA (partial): TGTGCCTGGAGTGAAGGGCCGCAACGAGAGACC. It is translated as CAWSEGPQRET. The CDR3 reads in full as CAWSEGPQRETQYF.

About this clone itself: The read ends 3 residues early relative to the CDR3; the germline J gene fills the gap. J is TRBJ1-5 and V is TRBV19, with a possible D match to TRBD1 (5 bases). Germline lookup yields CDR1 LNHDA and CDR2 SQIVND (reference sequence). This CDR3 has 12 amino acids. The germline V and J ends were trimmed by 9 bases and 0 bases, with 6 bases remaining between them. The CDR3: CASRDSNQPQHF. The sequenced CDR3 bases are TGTGCCAGCAGGGATAGCAATCAGCCC.

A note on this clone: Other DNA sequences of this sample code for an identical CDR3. The sequenced part of the CDR3 DNA is TGTGCCAGCAGTGAACGACAGGGGCATGAA. It yields the protein CASSERQGHE. The complete CDR3 protein is CASSERQGHEAFF. The V call is TRBV6-1, the J call TRBJ1-1, with 8 bases fitting TRBD1. With the read ending 3 residues before the CDR3 end, the germline J gene is used to fill in that end. In germline, CDR1 is MNHNS, CDR2 SASEGT. The CDR3 runs 13 residues. V shed 2 bases, J shed 7 bases, and the junction held 3 bases outside the gene matches.

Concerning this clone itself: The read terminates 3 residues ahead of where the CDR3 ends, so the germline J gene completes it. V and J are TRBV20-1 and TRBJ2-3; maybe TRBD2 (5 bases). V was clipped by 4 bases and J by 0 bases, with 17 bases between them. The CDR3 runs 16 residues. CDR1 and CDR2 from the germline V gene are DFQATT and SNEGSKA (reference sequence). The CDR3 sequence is CSAKVAASSSTDTQYF. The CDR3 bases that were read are TGCAGTGCTAAGGTGGCGGCTAGCAGTAGCACAGATACG.

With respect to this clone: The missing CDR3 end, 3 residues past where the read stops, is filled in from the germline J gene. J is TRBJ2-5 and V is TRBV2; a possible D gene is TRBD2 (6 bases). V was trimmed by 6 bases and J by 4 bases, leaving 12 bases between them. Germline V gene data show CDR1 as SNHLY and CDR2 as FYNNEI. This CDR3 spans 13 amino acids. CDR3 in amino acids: CASRRVGGETQYF. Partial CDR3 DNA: TGTGCCAGCAGGCGGGTGGGGGGAGAGACC.

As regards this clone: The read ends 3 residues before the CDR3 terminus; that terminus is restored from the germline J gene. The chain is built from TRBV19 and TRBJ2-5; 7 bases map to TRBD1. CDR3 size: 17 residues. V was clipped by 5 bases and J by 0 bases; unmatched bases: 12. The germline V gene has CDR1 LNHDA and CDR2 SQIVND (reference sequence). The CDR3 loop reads CASSDPNRGSYQETQYF. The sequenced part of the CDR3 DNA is TGTGCCAGTAGTGATCCTAACAGGGGTTCGTACCAAGAGACC.